This T cell receptor (beta chain) was sequenced for a study of CD8 T cells in Susac syndrome. CD8+ and CD4+ T cells taken from blood had their TCR beta sequenced. Random hexamers were used to reverse transcribe an amount of about 0.45 to 1 ug RNA. From the immunoSEQ multiplex PCR reads, TCRdb called clonotypes with MiXCR, one entry per CDR3 protein. Altogether over 300,000 distinct CDR3 sequences are present, roughly 94% being singletons, with the ten largest covering less than 0.08%. The CDR3 has 16 amino acids. V shed 5 bases and J shed 0 bases, with 16 bases lying between them. CDR1 is SQVTM and CDR2 is ANQGSEA in the germline V gene.

The sequencing input was CD4+ T cells from PBMCs. The rearrangement links TRBV29-1 to TRBJ1-4; D possibly corresponds to TRBD1 (6 bases). This sequence was found in a human donor with multiple sclerosis. The DNA of the CDR3 is TGCAGCGTTTCAAGGGGGACTGGGGCAACTAATGAAAAACTGTTTTTT. It is translated as CSVSRGTGATNEKLFF.